One sample yielded the 22 T cell receptor beta chains listed below, sequenced in a study of T cells in Graves' hyperthyroidism and ophthalmopathy. Amplified TCR beta CDR3 regions derived from RNA transcripts. TCR CDR3 underwent first-round RT-PCR with the HTBI primer set. TCRdb fed the multiplex PCR reads into MiXCR, producing one record per CDR3 protein. This table has some 550,000 distinct CDR3 sequences, about 20% appearing once. Sequencing was performed on blood. These receptors were obtained from a man younger than 30 with Graves' hyperthyroidism.

This clonotype was seen a handful of times. The chain carries TRBV19 and TRBJ2-7; 7 bases are shared with TRBD2. V was pared by 1 base and J by 3 bases, with 6 bases of the junction left unmatched. The CDR3 loop spans 15 amino acids. From germline, CDR1 is LNHDA and CDR2 SQIVND (reference sequence). In nucleotides, the CDR3 is TGTGCCAGTAGTATAGGGACGGGGGGATACTACGAGCAGTACTTC. The encoded protein is CASSIGTGGYYEQYF.

This clonotype occurred many times. This chain joins TRBV12-3 or TRBV12-4 and TRBJ1-2; no reliable D call. The CDR3 is 12 residues long. Trimming removed 2 bases at V and 5 bases at J, with 6 bases between. CDR3 coding DNA: TGTGCCAGCAGTTTACACCTATATGGCTACACCTTC. It yields the protein CASSLHLYGYTF.

This clonotype was detected a few times. The chain links TRBV4-1 to TRBJ2-5; the D gene is possibly TRBD1 (6 bases). The V and J ends lost 7 bases and 4 bases respectively, with 13 bases between them. CDR3 length: 13 amino acids. Germline-derived CDR1 and CDR2 are MGHRA and YSYEKL. This CDR3 is CASNRVRGETQYF. In DNA form, the CDR3 reads TGCGCCAGCAACAGGGTTCGAGGAGAGACCCAGTACTTC.

This clonotype has more than one count but fewer than ten. The chain recombines TRBV6-1 with TRBJ1-5; 7 positions match TRBD1. CDR1 MNHNS and CDR2 SASEGT come from the germline V gene. The CDR3 contains 14 residues. V was pared by 7 bases and J by 6 bases, with 9 bases of the junction left unmatched. In DNA, the CDR3 is TGTGCCAGCAACCCACAGGGGTTTAGTCAGCCCCAGCATTTT. Protein product: CASNPQGFSQPQHF.

This clonotype came up many times. The genes are TRBV24-1 and TRBJ2-2; 7 bases map to TRBD1. The CDR3 contains 15 residues. Per germline, CDR1 KGHDR and CDR2 SFDVKD. V lost 7 bases to trimming and J lost 3 bases; unmatched junction nucleotides: 7. CDR3 region: CATSPTGFDTGELFF. CDR3 sequence (DNA): TGTGCCACCAGCCCGACAGGGTTTGACACCGGGGAGCTGTTTTTT.

This clonotype was seen a few times. This chain connects TRBV28 to TRBJ1-2; D gene unclear. The CDR3 covers 15 residues. In germline, CDR1 is MDHEN, CDR2 SYDVKM. V lost 5 bases and J lost 8, with 21 bases in between. CDR3 in DNA: TGTGCCAGCAGTCTACTCGTTTCCCCCACGGGCGGCTACACCTTC. Its protein is CASSLLVSPTGGYTF.

This clonotype was counted at least ten times. This chain uses TRBV6-1 with TRBJ1-2, with D possibly being TRBD1 (6 bases). Trimming left V 8 bases short and J 5 bases short, with 18 bases between. The CDR3 has 14 amino acids. Germline assignment: CDR1 MNHNS and CDR2 SASEGT. CDR3 residues: CASGGGARGYGYTF. The CDR3 region has the DNA TGTGCCAGCGGGGGGGGGGCCCGAGGGTATGGCTACACCTTC.

This clonotype occurred a few times. The chain is built from TRBV11-2 and TRBJ1-6; a weak D match, TRBD1 (6 bases). CDR1 is SGHAT, CDR2 FQNNGV, per germline. This CDR3 has 19 residues. V shed 3 bases and J shed 4 bases, with 22 bases lying between them. Here the CDR3 reads CASSLYEGHTLPYNSPLHF. DNA for the CDR3: TGTGCCAGCAGCTTGTACGAGGGACACACCCTCCCATATAATTCACCCCTCCACTTT.

This clonotype has ten or more counts. The chain couples TRBV29-1 to TRBJ1-1; D might be TRBD1 (5 bases). V lost 5 bases and J 3 bases, leaving 13 bases between the germline ends. This CDR3 comprises 13 residues. Germline CDR1 and CDR2: SQVTM and ANQGSEA. The CDR3 coding sequence is TGCAGCGTTTCCGAGGGGCAGGACACTGAAGCTTTCTTT. Translated: CSVSEGQDTEAFF.

J is TRBJ2-5 and V is TRBV12-3 or TRBV12-4, with D possibly being TRBD1 (5 bases). Trimming shortened V by 7 bases and J by 8 bases, and 20 bases separated the two germline ends. The length of the CDR3 is 14 residues. The CDR3 here is CASTTWKGVETQYF. CDR3 bases: TGTGCCAGCACCACTTGGAAAGGGGTCGAAACCCAGTACTTC.

Only a few counts were recorded for this clonotype. This sequence joins TRBV5-1 and TRBJ1-3; the D is unclear. The V gene lost 4 bases and the J gene lost 0 bases, with 11 bases spanning the gap. Per germline, CDR1 SGHRS and CDR2 YFSETQ. CDR3 size: 15 residues. The CDR3 loop reads CASSPAGDSGNTIYF. CDR3 sequence (DNA): TGCGCCAGCAGCCCGGCGGGAGACTCTGGAAACACCATATATTTT.

This clonotype was detected many times. One base away lies a much larger clone, so this may be a sequencing read error. V is TRBV6-5 and J is TRBJ1-5; D ambiguous. The V end was cut by 0 bases, the J end by 1 base, with 4 bases between. Looked up from germline, CDR1 is MNHEY and CDR2 is SVGAGI. This CDR3 is 14 amino acids long. The CDR3 DNA reads as TGTGCCAGCAGTTACTCGAGCAGCAATCAGCCCCAGCATTTT. Its translation is CASSYSSSNQPQHF.

V and J are TRBV2 and TRBJ2-7; no definite D call. The CDR3 extends over 15 amino acids. Trimming shortened V by 7 bases and J by 0 bases, and 16 bases separated the two germline ends. Germline V gene data show CDR1 as SNHLY and CDR2 as FYNNEI. CDR3 DNA sequence: TGTGCCAGCACCCCCGTGGCAGGAAACTCCTACGAGCAGTACTTC. Translation: CASTPVAGNSYEQYF.

This clonotype was seen a handful of times. V is TRBV12-3 or TRBV12-4 and J is TRBJ1-1; D is undetermined. CDR3 length: 12 residues. Trimming took 3 bases from V and 7 from J, leaving 9 bases between them. The CDR3 loop reads CASSFSGIEAFF. The CDR3 nucleotides are TGTGCCAGCAGTTTTTCAGGTATTGAAGCTTTCTTT.

This clonotype was seen repeatedly, ten times or more. The chain couples TRBV6-5 to TRBJ1-2, with 7 bases matching TRBD1. This CDR3 comprises 13 residues. Germline CDR1 MNHEY, CDR2 SVGAGI. Unmatched junction bases numbered 4, after V lost 7 bases and J lost 2 bases. CDR3 in DNA: TGTGCCAGCACCCAGGGGGGGAACTATGGCTACACCTTC. Protein: CASTQGGNYGYTF.

The CDR3 protein is CASSRSIGGGVLEQYF. In DNA, the CDR3 is TGTGCCAGCAGCCGATCGATCGGGGGGGGAGTATTGGAGCAGTACTTC. This chain joins TRBV3-1 and TRBJ2-7; 8 positions agree with TRBD2. This CDR3 spans 16 amino acids. With V trimmed by 4 bases and J by 7 bases, 15 bases remained unmatched. Germline loops: CDR1 LGHDT, CDR2 YNNKEL (reference sequence).

V and J are TRBV19 and TRBJ2-2, with 8 bases matching TRBD2. The CDR3 runs to 17 residues. CDR1 LNHDA and CDR2 SQIVND come from the germline V gene (reference sequence). Losses at the gene ends were 6 bases for V and 3 bases for J; bases not matched to a gene: 12. The CDR3 DNA reads as TGTGCCAGTAGAGGCGTCGGGGGGGCTGAGGACACCGGGGAGCTGTTTTTT. Residues: CASRGVGGAEDTGELFF.

This chain joins TRBV28 and TRBJ2-5; D ambiguous. V was clipped by 5 bases and J by 8 bases, with 12 bases between them. The germline V gene has CDR1 MDHEN and CDR2 SYDVKM. This CDR3 spans 12 amino acids. CDR3 in amino acids: CASSSSPRTQYF. In DNA, the CDR3 is TGTGCCAGCAGTAGCTCCCCAAGAACCCAGTACTTC.

The J gene is TRBJ2-7, the V gene TRBV20-1; no firm D call. Trimming cost V 1 base and J 5 bases, with 12 bases left between them. This CDR3 spans 13 amino acids. Germline lookup yields CDR1 DFQATT and CDR2 SNEGSKA (reference sequence). In DNA, the CDR3 is TGCAGTGCTAGAGCTCTAGGTCATCACGAGCAGTACTTC. Translation gives CSARALGHHEQYF.

This clonotype was found many times. One junction end does not reproduce the germline sequence, and a read error may be involved. The genes are TRBV12-3 or TRBV12-4 and TRBJ1-5; TRBD1 matches 7 bases. The CDR3 is 14 amino acids. CDR3 protein: CASSRQGGDQPQNF. Here the CDR3 DNA reads TGTGCCAGCAGCCGTCAAGGGGGCGATCAGCCCCAGAATTTT.

The chain has TRBV6-1 and TRBJ2-7; the D is unclear. V gave up 6 bases and J gave up 3 bases, with 15 bases separating them. CDR1 is MNHNS, CDR2 SASEGT, per germline. The CDR3 is 14 amino acids. The CDR3 reads CASRPTGPYYEQYF. Written as DNA, the CDR3 is TGTGCCAGCAGACCCACCGGACCGTACTACGAGCAGTACTTC.

This clonotype was seen repeatedly, ten times or more. This chain connects TRBV20-1 to TRBJ1-2; D possibly corresponds to TRBD1 (5 bases). V was trimmed by 5 bases and J by 1 base, leaving 11 bases between them. The CDR3 is 13 residues long. Germline-derived CDR1 and CDR2 are DFQATT and SNEGSKA (reference sequence). CDR3 DNA sequence: TGCAGTGCTTCTGCGGGGGTTAACTATGGCTACACCTTC. Translated: CSASAGVNYGYTF.